The clone carrying this T cell receptor beta chain was observed a few times. The CDR3 extends over 10 amino acids. Trimming removed 5 bases from V and 6 bases from J, with 5 bases in between. The V gene's germline CDR1 is KGHSH and CDR2 LQKENI. These data belong to a study of shared clonotypes between healthy human individuals. The naive CD8 subset, CD45RO-negative cells positively selected for CCR7, excluded terminally differentiated effector memory CD45RA+ cells. Profiling relied on immunoSEQ multiplex PCR, and the TCRdb table lists in-frame clones only, not all of them. This table holds some 1,900,000 clones, just under 95% found once.

This rearrangement joins TRBV18 to TRBJ2-7; D is unresolved. The clonotype originates from a man between 18 and 29 years old in good health. Sequencing was carried out using naive CD8+ T cells sorted from blood. The CDR3 region has the DNA TGTGCCAGCTCAGGCCTCGAGCAGTACTTC. This codes for CASSGLEQYF.